This T cell receptor beta chain appears in the sequencing data of a study of blood T cell repertoires in COVID-19. Study summary: Italy, Spain and the United States were the sources of the convalescent and acute COVID-19 samples. T cells, B-cell-depleted T cells, or PBMCs provided the cDNA or gDNA that served as material.

J gave up 4 bases and V 0 bases, and 3 bases lay outside the gene matches. The CDR3 runs to 14 residues. Germline V gene sequence: CDR1 SGHRS, CDR2 YFSETQ. As originally analysed: Amplification from reference gene primers served as the basis for estimated nucleated cell counts. Sequenced by immunoSEQ multiplex PCR; TCRdb stores in-frame clones only, minus some. That table gives V, J and clone size, and the DNA gave D and trimming. The repertoire holds about 130,000 clones, with more than 90% as singletons. The sample was peripheral blood. The rearrangement uses TRBV5-1 and TRBJ2-5; 7 positions match TRBD2. The receptor was isolated from a man aged 45-60 years with active COVID-19. CDR3 DNA: TGCGCCAGCAGCTTGGTCAGGGAGGGAGAGACCCAGTACTTC. This encodes CASSLVREGETQYF.